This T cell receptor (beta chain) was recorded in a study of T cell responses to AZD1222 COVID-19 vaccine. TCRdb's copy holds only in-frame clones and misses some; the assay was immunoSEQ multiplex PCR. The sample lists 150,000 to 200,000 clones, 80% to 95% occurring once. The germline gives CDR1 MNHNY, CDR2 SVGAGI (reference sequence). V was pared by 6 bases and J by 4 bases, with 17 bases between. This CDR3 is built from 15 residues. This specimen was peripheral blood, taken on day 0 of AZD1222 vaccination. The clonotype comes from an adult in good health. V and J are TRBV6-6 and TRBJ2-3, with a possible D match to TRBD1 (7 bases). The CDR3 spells CASSPGGGASDTQYF. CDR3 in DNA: TGTGCCAGCAGCCCCGGAGGGGGCGCATCAGATACGCAGTATTTT.